This T cell receptor (beta chain) was captured by sequencing in a study of spatial heterogeneity in lung cancer. V lost 6 bases to trimming and J lost 0 bases, with 14 bases between them. CDR3 size: 15 residues. CDR1 SGHTA and CDR2 FQGNSA come from the germline V gene. This clonotype appeared many times. From the 5' RACE reads, TCRdb called clonotypes with MiXCR, one entry per CDR3 protein. The repertoire includes 65,000 to 85,000 distinct CDR3 sequences, more than 15% of them detected once, and roughly 6.2% sits in the top ten. Time point noted: sample taken at primary tumor resection. Whole RNA, which was extracted from tumor, nontumor lung tissue or frozen PBMC, was sequenced without any cell sorting.

This sequence was found in a male donor with early-stage non-small cell lung cancer. Sequencing used PBMCs, obtained at surgery. The gene calls are TRBV7-2 and TRBJ1-1; D unclear. CDR3 region: CASSSNLQMNTEAFF. The CDR3 DNA reads TGTGCCAGCAGTTCAAACTTACAGATGAACACTGAAGCTTTCTTT.